These T cell receptor beta chains were read from a single sample in a study of T cell responses to AZD1222 COVID-19 vaccine. Generated by immunoSEQ multiplex PCR, the TCRdb table keeps only in-frame clones and is missing some. The sample includes roughly 150,000 clones, roughly 90% of them seen just once. This specimen was peripheral blood, taken on day 0 of AZD1222 vaccination. These receptors came from an adult in good health. Each CDR3 is given with its conserved first and last residue. The order of the fields is J gene, clone size, D gene, V gene, CDR3 protein, CDR3 DNA. A D gene is named only where the DNA matches it firmly. Clone sizes are given selectively: once, few, many, or a class where the clone is expanded.

TRBJ1-2,-,-,TRBV12-3/TRBV12-4,CASSPQGRDGYTF,TGTGCCAGCAGTCCCCAGGGGAGGGATGGCTACACCTTC
TRBJ1-1,-,-,TRBV18,CASSSLEWNTEAFF,TGTGCCAGCTCATCCCTGGAGTGGAACACTGAAGCTTTCTTT
TRBJ2-2,-,-,TRBV28,CASSLSPTGELFF,TGTGCCAGCAGTTTATCCCCGACCGGGGAGCTGTTTTTT
TRBJ1-1,-,-,TRBV5-1,CASSLQVVGDTEAFF,TGCGCCAGCAGCTTGCAGGTGGTCGGGGACACTGAAGCTTTCTTT
TRBJ2-1,-,-,TRBV6-1,CASSGRLEGNYNEQFF,TGTGCCAGCAGTGGACGACTAGAAGGAAACTACAATGAGCAGTTCTTC
TRBJ1-5,-,-,TRBV27,CASSLHSNQPQHF,TGTGCCAGCAGTCTTCATAGCAATCAGCCCCAGCATTTT
TRBJ1-2,-,TRBD1,TRBV6-1,CASSDPPGGTYGYTF,TGTGCCAGCAGTGACCCCCCAGGGGGCACCTATGGCTACACCTTC
TRBJ2-7,once,-,TRBV7-2,CASSETYEQYF,TGTGCCAGCAGCGAGACCTACGAGCAGTACTTC
TRBJ1-2,-,-,TRBV28,CASSSPDGRISGYTF,TGTGCCAGCAGTTCCCCGGACGGCCGTATCTCTGGCTACACCTTC
TRBJ1-1,-,-,TRBV30,CAWRLENTEAFF,TGTGCCTGGAGGTTAGAAAACACTGAAGCTTTCTTT
TRBJ1-1,-,-,TRBV29-1,CSVRRENTEAFF,TGCAGCGTCAGAAGGGAGAACACTGAAGCTTTCTTT
TRBJ2-5,few,-,TRBV21-1,CASSASRETQYF,TGTGCCAGCAGCGCTAGCCGAGAGACCCAGTACTTC
TRBJ1-5,-,-,TRBV19,CASSREPSNQPQHF,TGTGCCAGTAGTAGAGAACCTAGCAATCAGCCCCAGCATTTT
TRBJ1-5,-,-,TRBV20-1,CSASPDQPQHF,TGCAGTGCTTCGCCGGATCAGCCCCAGCATTTT
TRBJ1-6,-,TRBD1,TRBV27,CASSSGQSSYNSPLHF,TGTGCCAGCAGTTCGGGACAGAGCTCCTATAATTCACCCCTCCACTTT
TRBJ1-3,-,-,TRBV30,CAWSLGASGNTIYF,TGTGCCTGGAGTCTGGGGGCATCTGGAAACACCATATATTTT
TRBJ2-1,-,-,TRBV19,CASSTYRTPFVNEQFF,TGTGCCAGTAGTACCTACCGGACCCCATTTGTCAATGAGCAGTTCTTC
TRBJ1-1,-,-,TRBV19,CASSDRYTEAFF,TGTGCCAGTAGTGACAGGTACACTGAAGCTTTCTTT
TRBJ2-5,once,-,TRBV7-9,CASSLGGWAGVWETQYF,TGTGCCAGCAGCTTAGGTGGATGGGCAGGGGTCTGGGAGACCCAGTACTTC
TRBJ2-1,-,-,TRBV29-1,CSAPVGTRGNEQFF,TGCAGCGCCCCTGTGGGGACTCGAGGCAATGAGCAGTTCTTC
TRBJ1-1,-,-,TRBV6-5,CASRWRLGEAFF,TGTGCCAGCAGATGGAGGTTGGGTGAAGCTTTCTTT
TRBJ1-6,-,TRBD1,TRBV7-2,CASSLRGQKNSPLHF,TGTGCCAGCAGCTTACGGGGACAGAAGAATTCACCCCTCCACTTT
TRBJ1-6,-,-,TRBV11-2,CASSLGAGESSYNSPLHF,TGTGCCAGCAGCTTAGGGGCAGGCGAGAGCTCCTATAATTCACCCCTCCACTTT
TRBJ1-6,-,-,TRBV5-6,CASSFNPPQTLHF,TGTGCCAGCAGCTTTAATCCCCCCCAAACCCTCCACTTT
TRBJ1-5,-,-,TRBV29-1,CSVLNSNQPQHF,TGCAGCGTTTTAAATAGCAATCAGCCCCAGCATTTT
TRBJ2-5,once,TRBD1,TRBV4-1,CASSQVYGRDSSYQETQYF,TGCGCCAGCAGCCAAGTTTATGGCCGGGACAGCAGTTACCAAGAGACCCAGTACTTC
TRBJ2-7,-,TRBD1,TRBV15,CATSRDPGGSYEQYF,TGTGCCACCAGCAGAGATCCAGGGGGCTCCTACGAGCAGTACTTC
TRBJ1-6,once,-,TRBV7-9,CASSPLWINSPLHF,TGTGCCAGCAGCCCTCTGTGGATTAATTCACCCCTCCACTTT
TRBJ1-4,-,-,TRBV7-9,CASSLTGGDNEKLFF,TGTGCCAGCAGCTTAACAGGCGGAGATAATGAAAAACTGTTTTTT
TRBJ1-1,once,-,TRBV5-6,CASSSVGGTEAFF,TGTGCCAGCAGCTCGGTGGGGGGCACTGAAGCTTTCTTT
TRBJ2-3,-,-,TRBV2,CASSDDGYGSADTQYF,TGTGCCAGCAGTGATGATGGGTATGGGAGCGCAGATACGCAGTATTTT
TRBJ2-2,-,TRBD2,TRBV29-1,CSVGTQGGSTGELFF,TGCAGCGTGGGAACGCAGGGAGGGAGCACCGGGGAGCTGTTTTTT
TRBJ2-7,-,-,TRBV4-1,CASSQEADSFSNEQYF,TGCGCCAGCAGCCAAGAAGCAGACTCCTTCTCCAACGAGCAGTACTTC
TRBJ2-7,-,-,TRBV29-1,CSAAGWQGVSYEQYF,TGCAGCGCCGCAGGGTGGCAGGGCGTCTCCTACGAGCAGTACTTC
TRBJ2-3,-,TRBD1,TRBV7-9,CASRTPPGQRPTDTQYF,TGTGCCAGCAGAACTCCCCCGGGACAGAGACCCACAGATACGCAGTATTTT
TRBJ2-7,-,-,TRBV19,CASSTKIKGYPYEQYF,TGTGCCAGTAGTACGAAAATAAAGGGGTACCCGTACGAGCAGTACTTC